A selection of T cell receptor beta chains follows, all from one sample in a study of human T cells and chemical hapten exposure. TCRdb passed the RACE reads through MiXCR, listing each CDR3 protein once. Of some 57,000 distinct CDR3 sequences listed, around 10% were seen once; the top ten hold 1.5% to 2%. The material sequenced was whole blood, taken in connection with sensitization to the hapten diphenylcyclopropenone (DPC). These receptors originate from a woman between 50 and 59 years old with alopecia areata. Some clones in this sample may be carry-over from other donors' samples. Each CDR3 is given with its conserved first and last residue. D genes are given only for firm matches. For some rows the clone size is stated as once, few or many, or as a class when expanded; others skip it.

NA	TRBJ2-1	TRBV11-2	NA	CASSFSPTPYNEQFF	TGTGCCAGCAGCTTTTCCCCTACACCTTACAATGAGCAGTTCTTC
few	TRBJ2-1	TRBV28	NA	CASSYSGGSNEQFF	TGTGCCAGCAGTTATAGTGGGGGGAGCAATGAGCAGTTCTTC
many	TRBJ1-5	TRBV28	NA	CASNWMGQPQHF	TGTGCCAGCAATTGGATGGGTCAGCCCCAGCATTTT
many	TRBJ1-6	TRBV7-8	NA	CASSLAMNNSPLHF	TGTGCCAGCAGCTTAGCCATGAATAATTCACCCCTCCACTTT
NA	TRBJ2-4	TRBV4-2	TRBD2	CASSQESGAAKNIQYF	TGTGCCAGCAGCCAAGAAAGCGGGGCTGCCAAAAACATTCAGTACTTC
many	TRBJ1-1	TRBV13	NA	CASSFRANTEAFF	TGTGCCAGCAGCTTCAGGGCCAACACTGAAGCTTTCTTT
few	TRBJ2-1	TRBV20-1	TRBD2	CSAPRASGGALYYYNEQFF	TGCAGTGCTCCCAGGGCTAGCGGGGGGGCCCTCTACTACTACAATGAGCAGTTCTTC
many	TRBJ2-7	TRBV6-6	NA	CASSYSKAGASNEQYF	TGTGCCAGCAGTTACTCGAAGGCAGGGGCATCTAACGAGCAGTACTTC
few	TRBJ1-3	TRBV3-1	NA	CASSQARDSGNTIYF	TGTGCCAGCAGCCAAGCCAGGGACTCTGGAAACACCATATATTTT
few	TRBJ1-5	TRBV20-1	TRBD1	CSAQGQRGNQPQHF	TGCAGTGCCCAGGGACAGAGGGGCAATCAGCCCCAGCATTTT
NA	TRBJ2-5	TRBV12-3/TRBV12-4	NA	CASSSRAASETQYF	TGTGCCAGCAGTTCCAGGGCGGCATCGGAGACCCAGTACTTC
NA	TRBJ2-4	TRBV7-9	NA	CASSLAGADIQYF	TGTGCCAGCAGCTTAGCAGGGGCGGACATTCAGTACTTC
many	TRBJ1-4	TRBV19	NA	CASSPRALYSEKLFF	TGTGCCAGTAGTCCCCGGGCCCTATATTCGGAAAAACTGTTTTTT
few	TRBJ2-3	TRBV6-6	NA	CASSSTRVKDTQYF	TGTGCCAGCAGTTCGACTAGAGTAAAAGATACGCAGTATTTT
few	TRBJ2-5	TRBV29-1	TRBD1	CSVNQGTAKETQYF	TGCAGCGTGAATCAGGGGACAGCGAAAGAGACCCAGTACTTC
NA	TRBJ2-4	TRBV19	TRBD1	CASSQTGIAKNIQYF	TGTGCCAGTAGTCAGACAGGGATAGCCAAAAACATTCAGTACTTC
NA	TRBJ2-7	TRBV7-2	NA	CASSLEATGIYEQYF	TGTGCCAGCAGCTTAGAGGCTACAGGTATCTACGAGCAGTACTTC
many	TRBJ1-1	TRBV6-2/TRBV6-3	NA	CASSYQGMGEAFF	TGTGCCAGCAGTTACCAGGGGATGGGTGAAGCTTTCTTT
NA	TRBJ2-3	TRBV7-2	NA	CASSLRSSTDTQYF	TGTGCCAGCAGCCTAAGATCTAGCACAGATACGCAGTATTTT
NA	TRBJ1-1	TRBV18	NA	CATLEGANTEAFF	TGTGCCACCCTGGAAGGGGCAAACACTGAAGCTTTCTTT
NA	TRBJ2-5	TRBV5-4	TRBD1	CASSLGRGKTQYF	TGTGCCAGCAGCTTGGGCAGGGGGAAGACCCAGTACTTC
NA	TRBJ1-5	TRBV28	NA	CASSFAQRGMYQPQHF	TGTGCCAGCAGTTTCGCGCAGAGGGGCATGTACCAGCCCCAGCATTTT
many	TRBJ2-2	TRBV27	NA	CASRGGGRGTGELFF	TGTGCCAGCAGGGGTGGGGGGCGCGGTACCGGGGAGCTGTTTTTT
few	TRBJ1-5	TRBV18	NA	CASSRADGNSNQPQHF	TGTGCCAGCTCACGAGCGGACGGAAATAGCAATCAGCCCCAGCATTTT
NA	TRBJ2-3	TRBV11-2	NA	CASTWGLVPDTQYF	TGTGCCAGCACCTGGGGGCTAGTCCCAGATACGCAGTATTTT
NA	TRBJ2-3	TRBV7-9	NA	CVSSLGQGVTDTQYF	TGTGTCAGCAGCTTAGGGCAGGGAGTGACAGATACGCAGTATTTT
many	TRBJ1-5	TRBV20-1	NA	CSVPNSRDPVRPQHF	TGCAGTGTTCCGAACAGCCGGGACCCTGTCAGGCCCCAGCATTTT
few	TRBJ2-7	TRBV9	NA	CASSVVAGAPYEQYF	TGTGCCAGCAGCGTAGTGGCGGGGGCCCCCTACGAGCAGTACTTC
NA	TRBJ2-3	TRBV12-3/TRBV12-4	TRBD1	CASGHRGRVDTQYF	TGTGCCAGCGGTCACAGGGGGCGCGTAGATACGCAGTATTTT
many	TRBJ2-7	TRBV28	TRBD2	CASRPFAPGLAGRSYEQYF	TGTGCCAGCAGACCCTTCGCTCCGGGACTAGCGGGGAGGTCCTACGAGCAGTACTTC
few	TRBJ1-5	TRBV6-5	NA	CASSRLALGVDQPQHF	TGTGCCAGCAGTCGCTTGGCCCTCGGGGTGGATCAGCCCCAGCATTTT
few	TRBJ2-3	TRBV7-8	NA	CASSRGTQGTDTQYF	TGTGCCAGCAGCAGAGGGACTCAAGGCACAGATACGCAGTATTTT
many	TRBJ1-6	TRBV19	NA	CASLPRERNSPLHF	TGTGCCAGCTTGCCCAGGGAACGAAATTCACCCCTCCACTTT
many	TRBJ2-3	TRBV2	TRBD2	CARREGDSRGDTQYF	TGTGCCAGGAGGGAGGGAGACTCAAGGGGAGATACGCAGTATTTT
NA	TRBJ2-3	TRBV4-3	TRBD1	CASSQEDRDTDTQYF	TGCGCCAGCAGCCAAGAAGACAGGGACACAGATACGCAGTATTTT
NA	TRBJ2-5	TRBV6-5	TRBD2	CASSYRGTSQETQYF	TGTGCCAGCAGTTACCGAGGGACTAGTCAAGAGACCCAGTACTTC
NA	TRBJ2-4	TRBV18	NA	CASSRQSINIQYF	TGTGCCAGCTCACGACAGTCTATAAACATTCAGTACTTC
many	TRBJ2-3	TRBV7-2	NA	CASSLRPLPNTQYF	TGTGCCAGCAGCTTACGCCCCCTCCCGAATACGCAGTATTTT
many	TRBJ1-4	TRBV18	NA	CASSPNGGLEKLFF	TGTGCCAGCTCACCAAATGGGGGATTAGAAAAACTGTTTTTT
NA	TRBJ2-7	TRBV11-2	NA	CASSLGVSRQSRYEQYF	TGTGCCAGCAGCTTAGGGGTCAGTCGCCAATCACGATACGAGCAGTACTTC
NA	TRBJ1-1	TRBV18	NA	CASSPDVWGTEAFF	TGTGCCAGCTCACCAGATGTTTGGGGGACTGAAGCTTTCTTT
many	TRBJ2-1	TRBV12-3/TRBV12-4	TRBD2	CASSQRTSTSNEQFF	TGTGCCAGCAGTCAAAGGACTAGCACCTCCAATGAGCAGTTCTTC
many	TRBJ2-3	TRBV7-9	NA	CASSTYSTDTQYF	TGTGCCAGCAGCACTTATAGCACAGATACGCAGTATTTT
many	TRBJ2-7	TRBV18	NA	CASSPTQTYEQYF	TGTGCCAGCTCACCGACCCAAACCTACGAGCAGTACTTC
few	TRBJ1-1	TRBV7-6	TRBD1	CASSLGQGMAFF	TGTGCCAGCAGCTTAGGACAGGGGATGGCTTTCTTT
few	TRBJ2-1	TRBV5-1	NA	CASRLFGVNEQFF	TGCGCCAGCAGGCTTTTCGGGGTGAATGAGCAGTTCTTC
NA	TRBJ2-7	TRBV3-1	TRBD2	CASSQEARGTIKF	TGTGCCAGCAGCCAAGAAGCTCGGGGGACTATCAAGTTC
NA	TRBJ2-3	TRBV10-1	NA	CASSVPGTDTQYF	TGCGCCAGCAGTGTTCCCGGGACAGATACGCAGTATTTT
many	TRBJ2-7	TRBV10-1	NA	CASSDRGPDEQYF	TGCGCCAGCAGTGATAGGGGCCCGGACGAGCAGTACTTC
many	TRBJ2-3	TRBV7-2	NA	CASSLGGDTDTQYF	TGTGCCAGCAGCTTGGGCGGTGACACAGATACGCAGTATTTT